There are a few counts of the clone carrying this TCR beta chain. Its antigen is unidentified. V was pared by 5 bases and J by 4 bases, with 17 bases between. This CDR3 has 16 amino acids. Germline lookup yields CDR1 SGHVS and CDR2 FNYEAQ. TCRdb called the RT-PCR reads again in MiXCR, with one record for every CDR3 protein. This table holds about 500,000 distinct CDR3 sequences, roughly 7.9% found once. These data originate in a study of response to subunit inactivated influenza vaccine. Study observations and caveats: After each seasonal influenza vaccination, few new T cells are recruited, the authors suggested.

The input for sequencing was PBMCs from blood, taken roughly 24 months after vaccination. The receptor's source is a man between 50 and 75 years old who received an inactivated influenza vaccine. The rearrangement links TRBV7-6 to TRBJ1-4, with D perhaps matching TRBD1 (6 bases). CDR3 sequence reads: CASSVKTGTINEKLFF. CDR3 bases: TGTGCCAGCAGCGTGAAGACCGGGACAATTAATGAAAAACTGTTTTTT.